The rows below give T cell receptor beta chains drawn from one sample of a study of blood T cell repertoires in COVID-19. Profiling relied on immunoSEQ multiplex PCR, and the TCRdb table lists in-frame clones only, not all of them. This table has some 270,000 clones, around 90% appearing once. Sample: peripheral blood. All receptors derive from a woman aged 55-69 years with COVID-19, enrolled during active disease. Each CDR3 is given with its conserved first and last residue. D genes are given only for firm matches. Part of the rows lack a size; the others show once, few, many or a class for expanded clones.

CDR3 DNA: TGTGCCAGCACCGCTCCACAGGGATCCTATAATTCACCCCTCCACTTT
CDR3 protein: CASTAPQGSYNSPLHF
J gene: TRBJ1-6
D gene: NA
V gene: TRBV21-1
clone size: NA

CDR3 DNA: TGTGCCAGCAGAACCGGGACAGGGGGAGGCTACACCTTC
CDR3 protein: CASRTGTGGGYTF
J gene: TRBJ1-2
D gene: TRBD1
V gene: TRBV12-3/TRBV12-4
clone size: once

CDR3 DNA: TGCGCCAGCAGCCTTGACGATCGGGTTGAGTCACCCCTCCACTTT
CDR3 protein: CASSLDDRVESPLHF
J gene: TRBJ1-6
D gene: NA
V gene: TRBV4-1
clone size: NA

CDR3 DNA: TGTGCCAGCAGCTTAGAAGCAGGGGGAGGCTACACCTTC
CDR3 protein: CASSLEAGGGYTF
J gene: TRBJ1-2
D gene: TRBD1
V gene: TRBV11-2
clone size: once

CDR3 DNA: TGTGCCAGCAGTAACAGGGGTCCCGGGGAGCTGTTTTTT
CDR3 protein: CASSNRGPGELFF
J gene: TRBJ2-2
D gene: TRBD1
V gene: TRBV12-3/TRBV12-4
clone size: NA

CDR3 DNA: TGTGCCAGCAGCTTAGGCGCCAGGGGATACGAGCAGTACTTC
CDR3 protein: CASSLGARGYEQYF
J gene: TRBJ2-7
D gene: NA
V gene: TRBV7-2
clone size: NA

CDR3 DNA: TGTGCCACCAGCAGAGCTGGGCAGGGCAGTTCACCCCTCCACTTT
CDR3 protein: CATSRAGQGSSPLHF
J gene: TRBJ1-6
D gene: NA
V gene: TRBV15
clone size: NA

CDR3 DNA: TGTGCCACCGAAGGGTTTACAGGGGATGCCTACAATGAGCAGTTCTTC
CDR3 protein: CATEGFTGDAYNEQFF
J gene: TRBJ2-1
D gene: TRBD1
V gene: TRBV15
clone size: NA

CDR3 DNA: TGTGCCAGCAGTGCACGGTGGGCAGGGAGCAATCAGCCCCAGCATTTT
CDR3 protein: CASSARWAGSNQPQHF
J gene: TRBJ1-5
D gene: NA
V gene: TRBV2
clone size: once

CDR3 DNA: TGTGCCAGCAGTTTAATGGTAACAGGGGACAATGAGCAGTTCTTC
CDR3 protein: CASSLMVTGDNEQFF
J gene: TRBJ2-1
D gene: TRBD1
V gene: TRBV28
clone size: NA

CDR3 DNA: TGCAGTGCTAGTCGCAGGGGCTCACCCCTCCACTTT
CDR3 protein: CSASRRGSPLHF
J gene: TRBJ1-6
D gene: NA
V gene: TRBV20-1
clone size: NA